This T cell receptor (beta chain) was sequenced in a study of cytomegalovirus exposure and HLA in healthy donors. Study-wide points: What a later analysis reportedly showed was that an Asian-associated ancestry cluster had fewer N-insertions than the roughly 720-donor mean.

This CDR3 has 14 residues. Germline lookup yields CDR1 MDHEN and CDR2 SYDVKM. A word on this clone: What it binds is not known.

A multiplex PCR was run with 60 Vbeta primers and 13 Jbeta primers. Libraries were prepared by immunoSEQ multiplex PCR; TCRdb keeps only in-frame clonotypes and omits some of them. The top ten hold 1.9% of the sample, which has 150,000 to 200,000 clones, roughly 80% seen once. This TCR came from a man between 18 and 35 years old in good health and CMV-seronegative. The chain employs TRBV28 and TRBJ1-3; a weak D match, TRBD1 (5 bases). The sample consisted of PBMCs. DNA of the CDR3: TGTGGGGGGAGGACGCCTGCCGCTGGAAACACCATATATTTT. It encodes CGGRTPAAGNTIYF.